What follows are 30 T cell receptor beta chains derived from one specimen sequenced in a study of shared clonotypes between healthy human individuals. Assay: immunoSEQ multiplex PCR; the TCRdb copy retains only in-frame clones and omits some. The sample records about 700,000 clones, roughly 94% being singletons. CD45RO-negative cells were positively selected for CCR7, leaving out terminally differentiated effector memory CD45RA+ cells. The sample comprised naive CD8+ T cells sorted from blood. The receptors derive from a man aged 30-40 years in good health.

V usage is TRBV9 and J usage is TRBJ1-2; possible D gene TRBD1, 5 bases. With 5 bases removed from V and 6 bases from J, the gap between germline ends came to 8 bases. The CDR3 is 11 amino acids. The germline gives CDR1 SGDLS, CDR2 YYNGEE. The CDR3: CASREGNGYTF. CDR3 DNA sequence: TGTGCCAGCAGGGAGGGGAATGGCTACACCTTC. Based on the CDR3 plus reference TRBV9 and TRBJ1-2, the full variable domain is DSGVTQTPKHLITATGQRVTLRCSPRSGDLSVYWYQQSLDQGLQFLIQYYNGEERAKGNILERFSAQQFPDLHSELNLSSLELGDSALYFCASREGNGYTFGSGTRLTVV.

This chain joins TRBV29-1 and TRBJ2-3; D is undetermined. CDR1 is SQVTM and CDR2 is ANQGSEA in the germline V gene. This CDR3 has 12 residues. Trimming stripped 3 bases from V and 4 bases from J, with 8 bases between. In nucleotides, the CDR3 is TGCAGCGTTGATTCCCCCCCAGATACGCAGTATTTT. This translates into CSVDSPPDTQYF.

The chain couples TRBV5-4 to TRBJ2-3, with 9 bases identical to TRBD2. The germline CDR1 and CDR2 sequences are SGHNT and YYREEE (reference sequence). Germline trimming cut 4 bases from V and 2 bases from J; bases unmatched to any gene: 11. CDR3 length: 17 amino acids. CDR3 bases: TGTGCCAGCAGCGACCGACTAGCGGACATGGTCACAGATACGCAGTATTTT. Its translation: CASSDRLADMVTDTQYF.

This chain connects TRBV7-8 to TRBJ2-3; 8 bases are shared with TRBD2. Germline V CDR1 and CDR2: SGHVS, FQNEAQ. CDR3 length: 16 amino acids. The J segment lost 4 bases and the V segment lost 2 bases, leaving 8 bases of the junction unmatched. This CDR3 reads CASSLFEREFADTQYF. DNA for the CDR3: TGTGCCAGCAGCTTATTCGAGCGGGAGTTTGCAGATACGCAGTATTTT. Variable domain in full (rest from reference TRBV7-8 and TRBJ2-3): GAGVSQSPRYKVAKRGQDVALRCDPISGHVSLFWYQQALGQGPEFLTYFQNEAQLDKSGLPSDRFFAERPEGSVSTLKIQRTQQEDSAVYLCASSLFEREFADTQYFGPGTRLTVL.

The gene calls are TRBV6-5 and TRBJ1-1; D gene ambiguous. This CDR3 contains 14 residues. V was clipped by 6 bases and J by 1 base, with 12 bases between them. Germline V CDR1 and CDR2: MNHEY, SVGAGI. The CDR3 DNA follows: TGTGCCAGCAGCAGCGGCGCAGGGAACACTGAAGCTTTCTTT. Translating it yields CASSSGAGNTEAFF.

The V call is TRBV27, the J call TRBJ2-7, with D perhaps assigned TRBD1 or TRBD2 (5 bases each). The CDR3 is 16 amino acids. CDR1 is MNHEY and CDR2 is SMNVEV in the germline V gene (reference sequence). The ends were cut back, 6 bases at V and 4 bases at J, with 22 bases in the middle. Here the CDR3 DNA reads TGTGCCAGCAGCCGGGGCTACCGACCTGATTATTACGAGCAGTACTTC. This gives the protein CASSRGYRPDYYEQYF.

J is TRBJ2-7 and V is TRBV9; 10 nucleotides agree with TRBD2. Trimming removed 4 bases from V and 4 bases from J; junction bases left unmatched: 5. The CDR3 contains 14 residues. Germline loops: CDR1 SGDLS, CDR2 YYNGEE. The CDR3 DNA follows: TGTGCCAGCAGCCTAGCGGGAGCTGGGTACGAGCAGTACTTC. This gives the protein CASSLAGAGYEQYF.

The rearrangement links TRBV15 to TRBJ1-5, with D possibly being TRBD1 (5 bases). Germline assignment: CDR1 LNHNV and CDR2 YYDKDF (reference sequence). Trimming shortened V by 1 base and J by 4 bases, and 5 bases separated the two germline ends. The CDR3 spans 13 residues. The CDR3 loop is CATSRGGNQPQHF. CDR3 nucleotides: TGTGCCACCAGCAGAGGGGGGAATCAGCCCCAGCATTTT.

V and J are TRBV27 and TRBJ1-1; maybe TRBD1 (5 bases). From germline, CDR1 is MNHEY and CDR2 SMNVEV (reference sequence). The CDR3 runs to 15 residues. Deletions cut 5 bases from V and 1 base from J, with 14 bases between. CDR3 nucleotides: TGTGCCAGCAGTCCAGGGTTTGGGGAGAACACTGAAGCTTTCTTT. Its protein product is CASSPGFGENTEAFF.

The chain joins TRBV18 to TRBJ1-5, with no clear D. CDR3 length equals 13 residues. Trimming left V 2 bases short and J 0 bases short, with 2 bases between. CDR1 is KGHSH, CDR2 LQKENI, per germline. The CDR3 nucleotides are TGTGCCAGCTCACCAAGTAGCAATCAGCCCCAGCATTTT. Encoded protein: CASSPSSNQPQHF.

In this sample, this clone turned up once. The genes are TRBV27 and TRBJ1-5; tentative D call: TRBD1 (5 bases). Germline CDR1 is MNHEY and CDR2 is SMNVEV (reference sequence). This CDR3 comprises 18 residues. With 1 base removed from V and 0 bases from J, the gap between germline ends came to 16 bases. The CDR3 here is CASSLLGGAGYSNQPQHF. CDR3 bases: TGTGCCAGCAGTTTATTAGGTGGGGCAGGCTATAGCAATCAGCCCCAGCATTTT.

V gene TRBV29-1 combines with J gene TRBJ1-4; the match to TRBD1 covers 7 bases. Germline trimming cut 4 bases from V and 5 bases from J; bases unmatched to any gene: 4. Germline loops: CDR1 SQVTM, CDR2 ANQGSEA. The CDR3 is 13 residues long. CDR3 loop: CSVVTGVNEKLFF. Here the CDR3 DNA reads TGCAGCGTTGTAACAGGGGTGAATGAAAAACTGTTTTTT.

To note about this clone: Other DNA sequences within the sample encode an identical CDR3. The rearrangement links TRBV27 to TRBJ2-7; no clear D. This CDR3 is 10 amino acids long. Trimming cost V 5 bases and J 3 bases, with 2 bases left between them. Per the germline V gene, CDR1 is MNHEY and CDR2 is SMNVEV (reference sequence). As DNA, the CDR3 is TGTGCCAGCAGTCTCTACGAGCAGTACTTC. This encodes CASSLYEQYF.

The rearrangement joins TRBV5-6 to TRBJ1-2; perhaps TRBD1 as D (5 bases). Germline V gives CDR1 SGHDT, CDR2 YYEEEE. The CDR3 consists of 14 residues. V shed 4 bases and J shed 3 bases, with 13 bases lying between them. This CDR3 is CASSLGRFDYGYTF. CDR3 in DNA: TGTGCCAGCAGCCTGGGACGCTTTGACTATGGCTACACCTTC.

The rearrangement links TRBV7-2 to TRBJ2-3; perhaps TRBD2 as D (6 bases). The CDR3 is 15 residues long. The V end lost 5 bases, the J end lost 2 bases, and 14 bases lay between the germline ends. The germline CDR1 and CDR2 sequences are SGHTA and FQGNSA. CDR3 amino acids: CASSEDYSPTDTQYF. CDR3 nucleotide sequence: TGTGCCAGCAGCGAGGACTACAGCCCCACAGATACGCAGTATTTT.

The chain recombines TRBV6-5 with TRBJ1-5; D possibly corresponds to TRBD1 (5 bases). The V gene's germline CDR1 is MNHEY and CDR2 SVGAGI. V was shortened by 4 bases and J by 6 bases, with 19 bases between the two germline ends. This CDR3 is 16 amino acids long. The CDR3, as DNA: TGTGCCAGCAGTTTTGGACGGCCCGGGGGAGGTCAGCCCCAGCATTTT. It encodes CASSFGRPGGGQPQHF.

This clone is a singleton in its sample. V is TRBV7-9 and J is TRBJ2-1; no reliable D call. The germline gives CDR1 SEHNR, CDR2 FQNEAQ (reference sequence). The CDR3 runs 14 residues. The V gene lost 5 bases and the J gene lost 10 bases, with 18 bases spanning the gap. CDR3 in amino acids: CASSATVGLREQFF. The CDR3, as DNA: TGTGCCAGCAGCGCAACGGTGGGGTTGCGAGAGCAGTTCTTC.

CDR3 sequence reads: CASSDRGPRYEQYF. In DNA form, the CDR3 reads TGTGCCAGCAGTGACCGGGGGCCGAGGTACGAGCAGTACTTC. The rearrangement uses TRBV6-6 and TRBJ2-7; TRBD1 or TRBD2 may be the D gene (6 bases each). The CDR3 runs to 14 residues. The germline gives CDR1 MNHNY, CDR2 SVGAGI (reference sequence). Trimming took off 5 bases at V and 4 bases at J, with 15 bases between the two ends.

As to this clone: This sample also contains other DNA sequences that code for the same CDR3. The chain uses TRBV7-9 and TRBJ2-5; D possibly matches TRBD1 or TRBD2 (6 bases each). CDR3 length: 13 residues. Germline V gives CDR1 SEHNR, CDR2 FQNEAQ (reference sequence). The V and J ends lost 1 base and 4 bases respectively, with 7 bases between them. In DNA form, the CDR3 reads TGTGCCAGCAGCTTAGAGGGGGGAGAGACCCAGTACTTC. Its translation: CASSLEGGETQYF. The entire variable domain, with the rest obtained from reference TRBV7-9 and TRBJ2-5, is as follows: DTGVSQNPRHKITKRGQNVTFRCDPISEHNRLYWYRQTLGQGPEFLTYFQNEAQLEKSRLLSDRFSAERPKGSFSTLEIQRTEQGDSAMYLCASSLEGGETQYFGPGTRLLVL.

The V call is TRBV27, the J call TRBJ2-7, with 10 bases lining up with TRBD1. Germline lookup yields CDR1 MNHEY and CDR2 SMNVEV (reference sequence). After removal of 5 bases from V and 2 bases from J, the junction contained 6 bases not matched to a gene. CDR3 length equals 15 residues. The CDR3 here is CASSIGQGGPYEQYF. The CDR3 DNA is TGTGCCAGCAGTATCGGACAGGGGGGTCCCTACGAGCAGTACTTC.

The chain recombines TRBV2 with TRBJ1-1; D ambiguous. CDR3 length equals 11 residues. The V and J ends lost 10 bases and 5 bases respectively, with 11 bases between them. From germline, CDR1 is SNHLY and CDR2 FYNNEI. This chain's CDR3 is CATKRETEAFF. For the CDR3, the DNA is TGTGCCACTAAAAGGGAGACTGAAGCTTTCTTT.

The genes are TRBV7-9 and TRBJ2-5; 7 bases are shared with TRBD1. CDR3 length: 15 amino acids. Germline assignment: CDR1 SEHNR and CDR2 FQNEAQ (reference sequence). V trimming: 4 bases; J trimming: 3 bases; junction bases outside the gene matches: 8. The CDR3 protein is CASSSPGQTEETQYF. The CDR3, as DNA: TGTGCCAGCAGCTCTCCGGGACAGACTGAAGAGACCCAGTACTTC.

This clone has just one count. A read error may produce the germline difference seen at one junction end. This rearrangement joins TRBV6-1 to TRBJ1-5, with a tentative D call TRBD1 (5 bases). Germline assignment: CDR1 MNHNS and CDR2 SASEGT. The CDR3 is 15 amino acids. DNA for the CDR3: TGTGCCAGCAGTGGTGGTGGAGAGGGGCCCGAGGATATTTTTTTT. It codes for CASSGGGEGPEDIFF.

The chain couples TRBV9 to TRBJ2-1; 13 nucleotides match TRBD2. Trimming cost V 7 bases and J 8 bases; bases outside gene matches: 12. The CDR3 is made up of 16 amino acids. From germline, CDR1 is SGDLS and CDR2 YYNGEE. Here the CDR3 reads CASHTLGTSGTYEQFF. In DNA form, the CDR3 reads TGTGCCAGCCATACCCTCGGGACTAGCGGGACCTATGAGCAGTTCTTC.

This chain's CDR3 is CSVDREGGMVEQFF. In DNA, the CDR3 is TGCAGCGTTGATCGGGAGGGGGGGATGGTCGAGCAGTTCTTC. The chain uses TRBV29-1 and TRBJ2-1; 8 nucleotides align to TRBD2. J gave up 10 bases and V 3 bases, and 11 bases lay outside the gene matches. The CDR3 covers 14 residues. Germline V gene lookup returns CDR1 SQVTM and CDR2 ANQGSEA.

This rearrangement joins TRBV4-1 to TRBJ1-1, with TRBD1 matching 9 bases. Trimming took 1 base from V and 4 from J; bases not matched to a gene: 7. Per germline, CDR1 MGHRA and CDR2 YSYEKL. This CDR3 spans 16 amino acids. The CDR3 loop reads CASSQAVQGAGTEAFF. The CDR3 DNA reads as TGCGCCAGCAGCCAAGCGGTACAGGGGGCGGGCACTGAAGCTTTCTTT.

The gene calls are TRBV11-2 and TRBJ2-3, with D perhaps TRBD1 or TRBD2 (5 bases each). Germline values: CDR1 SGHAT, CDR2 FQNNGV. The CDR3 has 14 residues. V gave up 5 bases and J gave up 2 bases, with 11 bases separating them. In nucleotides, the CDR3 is TGTGCCAGCAGCATAAGGGACCCCACAGATACGCAGTATTTT. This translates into CASSIRDPTDTQYF.

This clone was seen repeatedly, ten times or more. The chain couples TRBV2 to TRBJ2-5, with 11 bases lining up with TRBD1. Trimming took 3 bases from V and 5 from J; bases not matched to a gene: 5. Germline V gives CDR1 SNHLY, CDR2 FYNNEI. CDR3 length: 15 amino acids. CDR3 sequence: CASSDGGQGVETQYF. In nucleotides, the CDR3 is TGTGCCAGCAGTGATGGGGGACAGGGGGTCGAGACCCAGTACTTC.

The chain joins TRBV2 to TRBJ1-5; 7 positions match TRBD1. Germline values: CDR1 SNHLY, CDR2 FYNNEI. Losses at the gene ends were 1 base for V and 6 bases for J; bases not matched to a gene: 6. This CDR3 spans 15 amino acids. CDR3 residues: CASSEGDSRSQPQHF. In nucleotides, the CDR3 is TGTGCCAGCAGTGAAGGGGACAGTAGGAGTCAGCCCCAGCATTTT.

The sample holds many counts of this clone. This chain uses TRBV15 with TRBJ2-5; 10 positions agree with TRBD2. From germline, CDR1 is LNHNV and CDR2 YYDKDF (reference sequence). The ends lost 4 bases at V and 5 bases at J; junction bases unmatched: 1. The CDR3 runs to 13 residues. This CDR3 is CATSTAGGETQYF. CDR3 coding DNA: TGTGCCACCAGCACAGCGGGAGGGGAGACCCAGTACTTC.